The 17 T cell receptor beta chains below were found in one sample sequenced in a study of blood T cell repertoires in COVID-19. Measured with immunoSEQ multiplex PCR; TCRdb has only the in-frame clones, and not every one. The sample shows tens of thousands of clones, 89% of them seen only once. The specimen sequenced was peripheral blood. The receptors were sampled from a woman between 55 and 75 years old with COVID-19, enrolled during active disease.

V is TRBV3-1 (or the pseudogene TRBV3-2) and J is TRBJ1-3; no reliable D call. Germline assignment: CDR1 LGHDT and CDR2 YNNKEL (reference sequence). This CDR3 is built from 13 residues. V was cut by 7 bases and J by 0 bases, with 7 bases left in between. The CDR3 DNA reads TGTGCCAGCAAAGGGAGCTCTGGAAACACCATATATTTT. It yields the protein CASKGSSGNTIYF.

This sequence joins TRBV11-3 and TRBJ1-2; TRBD1 agrees at 10 bases. The CDR3 has 17 residues. In germline, CDR1 is SGHNT, CDR2 YENEEA. After removal of 5 bases from V and 1 base from J, the junction contained 10 bases not matched to a gene. CDR3 bases: TGTGCCAGCAGCCCGACGTGGGACAGGGGATTTAACTATGGCTACACCTTC. The encoded protein is CASSPTWDRGFNYGYTF. Variable domain in full (rest from reference TRBV11-3 and TRBJ1-2): EAGVVQSPRYKIIEKKQPVAFWCNPISGHNTLYWYLQNLGQGPELLIRYENEEAVDDSQLPKDRFSAERLKGVDSTLKIQPAELGDSAVYLCASSPTWDRGFNYGYTFGSGTRLTVV.

This chain connects TRBV3-1 (or the pseudogene TRBV3-2) to TRBJ1-5, with D perhaps matching TRBD1 (5 bases). The CDR3 extends over 16 amino acids. Germline V lookup: CDR1 LGHDT, CDR2 YNNKEL (reference sequence). V lost 4 bases, J lost 1 base, and 14 bases lay in between. CDR3 nucleotides: TGTGCCAGCAGCCCAAATTCCGGGGGAAGCAATCAGCCCCAGCATTTT. Residues: CASSPNSGGSNQPQHF.

The V gene is TRBV6-5, the J gene TRBJ2-7, with D possibly being TRBD1 (6 bases). Germline V gene data show CDR1 as MNHEY and CDR2 as SVGAGI. V was trimmed by 5 bases and J by 0 bases, leaving 11 bases between them. This CDR3 contains 14 residues. Here the CDR3 DNA reads TGTGCCAGCAGTCGGACAGACAACTCCTACGAGCAGTACTTC. It specifies CASSRTDNSYEQYF.

In its sample, this clone was seen a few times. The J gene is TRBJ1-3, the V gene TRBV9; 9 positions match TRBD1. CDR1 is SGDLS and CDR2 is YYNGEE in the germline V gene. The V gene end was trimmed by 0 bases and the J gene end by 1 base; junction bases not matched to a gene: 2. This CDR3 has 16 residues. CDR3 in amino acids: CASSVVGTGSGNTIYF. The CDR3 DNA follows: TGTGCCAGCAGCGTAGTGGGGACAGGGTCTGGAAACACCATATATTTT.

The chain has TRBV27 and TRBJ2-1, with 15 nucleotides matching TRBD2. Germline assignment: CDR1 MNHEY and CDR2 SMNVEV (reference sequence). V lost 8 bases to trimming and J lost 8 bases; unmatched junction nucleotides: 19. This CDR3 has 19 amino acids. The CDR3 is CASLPNWTSGRARGDEQFF. The CDR3 region has the DNA TGTGCCAGCTTACCAAACTGGACTAGCGGGAGGGCCCGGGGGGATGAGCAGTTCTTC.

The V call is TRBV5-4, the J call TRBJ2-3; no reliable D call. In germline, CDR1 is SGHNT, CDR2 YYREEE (reference sequence). V lost 5 bases and J lost 1, with 8 bases in between. The CDR3 has 13 residues. The DNA for the CDR3 is TGTGCCAGCAGTTTTCGAGGCACAGATACGCAGTATTTT. It translates to CASSFRGTDTQYF.

The chain is built from TRBV5-4 and TRBJ1-1; 7 bases agree with TRBD1. Trimming cost V 4 bases and J 3 bases; bases outside gene matches: 6. Germline CDR1 and CDR2: SGHNT and YYREEE (reference sequence). The CDR3 loop spans 14 amino acids. DNA for the CDR3: TGTGCCAGCAGCACTTGGGACAGATACACTGAAGCTTTCTTT. Translated, it gives CASSTWDRYTEAFF.

DNA of the CDR3: TGTGCCAGCAGCCGAGGGTCCAACACTGAAGCTTTCTTT. Protein sequence: CASSRGSNTEAFF. The chain couples TRBV7-9 to TRBJ1-1; the D is unclear. V was shortened by 5 bases and J by 2 bases, with 9 bases between the two germline ends. This CDR3 has 13 residues. CDR1 SEHNR and CDR2 FQNEAQ come from the germline V gene (reference sequence).

The chain employs TRBV13 and TRBJ2-5; D not certain. The CDR3 spans 14 residues. Germline CDR1 is PRHDT and CDR2 is FYEKMQ (reference sequence). Deletions cut 4 bases from V and 3 bases from J, with 12 bases between. The CDR3 DNA sequence: TGTGCCAGCAGCTACAGCATGGCAAAAGAGACCCAGTACTTC. This encodes CASSYSMAKETQYF.

This CDR3 is CASSYPNTGELFF. The CDR3 DNA reads as TGTGCCAGCAGTTACCCAAACACCGGGGAGCTGTTTTTT. The genes are TRBV6-2 or TRBV6-3 and TRBJ2-2, with D unresolved. V was trimmed by 2 bases and J by 2 bases, leaving 3 bases between them. This CDR3 is built from 13 residues. Germline V lookup: CDR1 MNHEY, CDR2 SVGEGT.

The chain links TRBV2 to TRBJ1-3, with unresolved D. V lost 9 bases to trimming and J lost 4 bases, with 10 bases between them. This CDR3 contains 12 residues. CDR1 is SNHLY and CDR2 is FYNNEI in the germline V gene. CDR3 sequence: CASDLGGNTIYF. The CDR3 coding sequence is TGTGCCAGTGACTTAGGAGGAAACACCATATATTTT.

The count of this clone is one. This chain joins TRBV5-1 and TRBJ2-5; 7 bases are shared with TRBD1. The CDR3 sequence is 14 residues long. J lost 1 base, V lost 6 bases, and 6 bases had no gene match. Germline CDR1 SGHRS, CDR2 YFSETQ. The CDR3 bases are TGCGCCAGCACCAGGGGACAGCTCCAAGAGACCCAGTACTTC. It translates to CASTRGQLQETQYF.

V usage is TRBV19 and J usage is TRBJ2-4; no reliable D call. The V end lost 7 bases, the J end lost 7 bases, and 11 bases lay between the germline ends. The CDR3 is made up of 12 amino acids. Germline V gene sequence: CDR1 LNHDA, CDR2 SQIVND (reference sequence). This CDR3 reads CASNGGENIQYF. CDR3 DNA sequence: TGTGCCAGTAACGGCGGAGAGAACATTCAGTACTTC.

The rearrangement uses TRBV18 and TRBJ1-1; the D gene is possibly TRBD1 (6 bases). V was shortened by 5 bases and J by 5 bases, with 15 bases between the two germline ends. The CDR3 sequence is 14 residues long. The germline gives CDR1 KGHSH, CDR2 LQKENI. CDR3 protein: CASSSTGSRTEAFF. The CDR3 DNA reads TGTGCCAGCTCAAGTACAGGGTCGAGGACTGAAGCTTTCTTT.

The CDR3 sequence: CASNLGGRLAYEQFF. The CDR3 DNA reads TGTGCCAGCAACCTGGGGGGGCGACTAGCATACGAGCAGTTCTTC. V gene TRBV28 combines with J gene TRBJ2-1; TRBD2 might be the D (7 bases). Trimming stripped 7 bases from V and 10 bases from J, with 23 bases between. The CDR3 length is 15 residues. Per germline, CDR1 MDHEN and CDR2 SYDVKM. Full variable domain (outside the CDR3, taken from reference TRBV28 and TRBJ2-1): DVKVTQSSRYLVKRTGEKVFLECVQDMDHENMFWYRQDPGLGLRLIYFSYDVKMKEKGDIPEGYSVSREKKERFSLILESASTNQTSMYLCASNLGGRLAYEQFFGPGTRLTVL.

This rearrangement joins TRBV30 to TRBJ1-1; a possible D gene is TRBD1 (6 bases). Germline V gene data show CDR1 as GTSNPN and CDR2 as SVGIG (reference sequence). The CDR3 is 15 residues long. The V and J ends lost 2 bases and 11 bases respectively, with 24 bases between them. Written as DNA, the CDR3 is TGTGCCTGGAGTTCATGGGGGACATTCCGAGGCGGCGCTTTCTTT. Translated, it gives CAWSSWGTFRGGAFF.